The 18 T cell receptor beta chains reported below all come from one sample, sequenced in a study of vaccination effects on CD4 cells after COVID-19. Sequencing used immunoSEQ multiplex PCR; TCRdb keeps in-frame clones, though not all of them. This sample yields 65,000 to 75,000 clones, of which about 74% are seen a single time; less than 2% belongs to the top ten. These receptors' antigens are unknown. Antigen-specific CD4+ T cell clonotypes were called by their expansion after viral peptide-pool culture in ViraFEST. Having been cultured for less than 12 days, the cells underwent CD4+ T cell isolation. Two-dose vaccination with either BNT162b2 or mRNA-1273 was given to the participants. The sample in question was CD4+ T cells from PBMCs cultured with HCoV-229E spike peptides, obtained after COVID-19 vaccination. Receptors originate from a human donor who received a COVID-19 vaccine.

This clone was counted only a few times. The chain recombines TRBV18 with TRBJ2-2; D not resolved. In germline, CDR1 is KGHSH, CDR2 LQKENI. This CDR3 contains 13 residues. Deletions cut 6 bases from V and 6 bases from J, with 11 bases between. This CDR3 reads CASSQSLSGELFF. The CDR3 nucleotides read TGTGCCAGCTCCCAGTCTCTGTCCGGGGAGCTGTTTTTT.

This rearrangement joins TRBV5-1 to TRBJ1-5; D remains unclear. V lost 4 bases and J 1 base, leaving 9 bases between the germline ends. CDR1 is SGHRS, CDR2 YFSETQ, per germline. The CDR3 length is 14 residues. The CDR3 loop is CASSQGPSNQPQHF. CDR3 DNA sequence: TGCGCCAGCAGCCAAGGACCGAGCAATCAGCCCCAGCATTTT.

The V call is TRBV3-1 (or the pseudogene TRBV3-2), the J call TRBJ1-1; TRBD1 aligns across 8 bases. Germline CDR1 reads LGHDT; CDR2 reads YNNKEL (reference sequence). This CDR3 has 13 amino acids. The ends lost 4 bases at V and 8 bases at J; junction bases unmatched: 6. The CDR3: CASSRGQGMEAFF. The CDR3 DNA reads as TGTGCCAGCAGCCGCGGACAGGGAATGGAAGCTTTCTTT.

This chain uses TRBV3-1 (or the pseudogene TRBV3-2) with TRBJ2-7, with 7 bases identical to TRBD2. Germline V gives CDR1 LGHDT, CDR2 YNNKEL (reference sequence). This CDR3 contains 15 residues. V was clipped by 1 base and J by 0 bases; unmatched bases: 3. The CDR3 region has the DNA TGTGCCAGCAGCCAAGCTCGGGGGGACTCCTACGAGCAGTACGTC. This translates into CASSQARGDSYEQYV.

CDR3 DNA sequence: TGTGCCAGCAGTTACTGGCTGGGAAACATTCAGTACTTC. Its protein is CASSYWLGNIQYF. The chain has TRBV6-6 and TRBJ2-4; no reliable D call. The germline V gene encodes CDR1 MNHNY and CDR2 SVGAGI (reference sequence). The CDR3 loop spans 13 amino acids. Trimming cost V 1 base and J 6 bases, with 7 bases left between them.

The CDR3 here is CASSQVRVAGQDYNEQFF. The CDR3 bases are TGCGCCAGCAGCCAAGTGAGGGTAGCGGGGCAGGACTACAATGAGCAGTTCTTC. The chain recombines TRBV4-1 with TRBJ2-1, with 8 nucleotides matching TRBD2. V shed 1 base and J 3 bases; nucleotides not matched to a gene: 11. CDR1 is MGHRA and CDR2 is YSYEKL in the germline V gene. There are 18 residues in the CDR3.

This clone is a singleton in its sample. V is TRBV10-3 and J is TRBJ1-3, with TRBD1 matching 7 bases. This CDR3 is built from 17 residues. Germline assignment: CDR1 ENHRY and CDR2 SYGVKD. J gave up 4 bases and V 0 bases, and 9 bases lay outside the gene matches. CDR3 bases: TGTGCCATCAGTGAGTCTGGTAGGGGGCTCGTAGGAAACACCATATATTTT. As protein: CAISESGRGLVGNTIYF.

Here the CDR3 reads CASSQGLAGLSWQYV. The DNA for the CDR3 is TGTGCCAGCAGCCAGGGACTAGCGGGGTTGTCGTGGCAGTACGTC. The chain is built from TRBV3-1 (or the pseudogene TRBV3-2) and TRBJ2-7, with 13 bases identical to TRBD2. There are 15 residues in the CDR3. Per germline, CDR1 LGHDT and CDR2 YNNKEL (reference sequence). The V and J ends lost 3 bases and 9 bases, in that order; junction bases with no gene match: 8.

The chain is built from TRBV6-5 and TRBJ1-6, with D maybe TRBD1 (6 bases). V was shortened by 3 bases and J by 7 bases, with 7 bases between the two germline ends. The CDR3 loop spans 13 amino acids. Germline assignment: CDR1 MNHEY and CDR2 SVGAGI. This CDR3 is CASSYQGNSPLHF. In nucleotides, the CDR3 is TGTGCCAGCAGTTATCAGGGGAATTCACCCCTCCACTTT.

The chain carries TRBV7-9 and TRBJ2-7; 10 positions agree with TRBD2. Germline assignment: CDR1 SEHNR and CDR2 FQNEAQ (reference sequence). The V segment lost 2 bases and the J segment 5 bases; nucleotides outside the gene matches: 9. CDR3 length: 16 residues. For the CDR3, the DNA is TGTGCCAGCAGCTTATTAGCGGGGGGCCAGGGGAACGAGCAGTACGTC. Encoded protein: CASSLLAGGQGNEQYV.

This chain links TRBV11-1 with TRBJ2-7, with D possibly TRBD2 on 6 matching bases. Germline values: CDR1 SGHAT, CDR2 FQDESV (reference sequence). This CDR3 has 13 amino acids. Trimming stripped 5 bases from V and 9 bases from J, with 17 bases between. CDR3 in DNA: TGTGCCAGCAGCCCGTCCCGCTCGGGAGCGCAGTACGTC. This sequence encodes CASSPSRSGAQYV.

The CDR3 DNA reads TGTGCCAGCAGTGAGGGACTAGCACAAGAGACCCAGTACTTC. Amino acids: CASSEGLAQETQYF. The chain recombines TRBV2 with TRBJ2-5; TRBD2 matches 9 bases. V lost 3 bases, J lost 2 bases, and 1 base stayed unmatched. The CDR3 extends over 14 amino acids. Germline lookup yields CDR1 SNHLY and CDR2 FYNNEI. The entire variable domain, with the rest obtained from reference TRBV2 and TRBJ2-5, is as follows: EPEVTQTPSHQVTQMGQEVILRCVPISNHLYFYWYRQILGQKVEFLVSFYNNEISEKSEIFDDQFSVERPDGSNFTLKIRSTKLEDSAMYFCASSEGLAQETQYFGPGTRLLVL.

The chain has TRBV6-6 and TRBJ1-6; D is perhaps TRBD1 (6 bases). This CDR3 has 16 residues. V lost 2 bases to trimming and J lost 6 bases, with 14 bases between them. The germline V gene encodes CDR1 MNHNY and CDR2 SVGAGI (reference sequence). For the CDR3, the DNA is TGTGCCAGCAGTTACGGGCAGGGGTTTGGTAATTCACCCCTCCACTTT. Amino acids: CASSYGQGFGNSPLHF.

The J gene is TRBJ2-2, the V gene TRBV11-2; 12 bases agree with TRBD2. Trimming cost V 5 bases and J 6 bases; bases outside gene matches: 7. In germline, CDR1 is SGHAT, CDR2 FQNNGV. The length of the CDR3 is 16 residues. Written as DNA, the CDR3 is TGTGCCAGCAGCCACTGGACTAGCGGGGTTGCCGGGGAGCTGTTTTTT. This codes for CASSHWTSGVAGELFF.

The chain links TRBV7-3 to TRBJ2-1; 9 bases match TRBD2. Germline trimming cut 5 bases from V and 5 bases from J; bases unmatched to any gene: 10. The CDR3 is 16 amino acids. Germline CDR1 SGHTA, CDR2 FQGTGA. The CDR3 DNA reads as TGTGCCAGCAGCCCAAACGGGCTAGCGGGGAACAATGAGCAGTTCTTC. This translates into CASSPNGLAGNNEQFF.

The chain has TRBV5-1 and TRBJ2-5, with 7 positions matching TRBD2. J gave up 3 bases and V 4 bases, and 9 bases lay outside the gene matches. CDR3 size: 15 residues. The germline gives CDR1 SGHRS, CDR2 YFSETQ. The CDR3 spells CASSLSGTTEETQYF. The CDR3 DNA follows: TGCGCCAGCAGCCTCTCCGGGACTACTGAAGAGACCCAGTACTTC.

The chain is built from TRBV6-6 and TRBJ1-5; no clear D gene. Germline lookup yields CDR1 MNHNY and CDR2 SVGAGI (reference sequence). V gave up 1 base and J gave up 6 bases, with 13 bases separating them. CDR3 length: 15 residues. CDR3 sequence: CASSYFAGSGQPQHF. The CDR3 coding sequence is TGTGCCAGCAGTTACTTCGCGGGGTCCGGTCAGCCCCAGCATTTT.

CDR3: CASSTGSGGHSSPLHF. CDR3 nucleotides: TGTGCCAGTAGTACAGGGTCAGGGGGCCATAGTTCACCCCTCCACTTT. This chain joins TRBV19 and TRBJ1-6, with 8 bases lining up with TRBD1. CDR1 is LNHDA, CDR2 SQIVND, per germline (reference sequence). Losses at the gene ends were 4 bases for V and 9 bases for J; bases not matched to a gene: 11. The CDR3 covers 16 residues.